This T cell receptor beta chain appears in the sequencing data of a study of CD8 T cells in ankylosing spondylitis (dated by TCRdb to 2017 to 2019). Context from the whole study: The study set out to find disease-linked TCR variants by profiling T cell receptor beta repertoires in ankylosing spondylitis patients and healthy donors. The whole study cohort included 108 healthy donors and some 27 ankylosing spondylitis patients. Peripheral blood samples were taken, and synovial fluid was additionally collected from ankylosing spondylitis patients.

CDR1 MNHNS and CDR2 SASEGT are derived from the germline V gene. Compared with germline, V lacks 9 bases and J lacks 3 bases; bases without a gene match: 8. The CDR3 goes from the cysteine to the phenylalanine over 13 residues. CDR3 DNA is the only sequence kept; it has 39 bases, read in frame from the first base. The investigation overall reported the following: The disease-linked clones showed a CD8+ phenotype and occurred at relatively low frequencies in peripheral blood. Some TCR beta motif variants had previously been reported in synovial fluid and blood of reactive arthritis patients, which suggested common disease-initiation mechanisms. Blood from ankylosing spondylitis patients appeared to be characterized by a TCR beta motif made up of several highly homologous amino acid variants. Significant enrichment of the disease-linked clones was reported in matched synovial fluid samples from ankylosing spondylitis patients.

To note about this clonotype: Its recognized antigen is unknown. There are no base qualities to consult, and no much larger clone falls within one base.

Sequencing used an Illumina HiSeq 2500. Quantitative 5'-RACE with molecular barcodes was used to prepare TCR beta libraries. The source study handled its data this way. To identify disease-linked TCR variants, a new computational method was used, one built on a probabilistic model of VDJ rearrangement. The public sequencing data were trimmed at Q25 with fastp and processed into clonotypes with MiXCR by TCRdb, which kept only in-frame beta chains. When rows share a CDR3 protein, they turn into one entry using the most common DNA and genes. V and J calls and clone size were set by TCRdb, not the authors. The sample table contains hundreds of thousands of distinct CDR3 sequences; only one count was recorded for around 32% of them. Approximately 4.6% of the sample rests with the top ten.

Material for sequencing was blood, either unsorted or a sorted T cell fraction (not recorded which). The rearrangement combines TRBV6-1 with TRBJ2-7; the central 7 bases match TRBD1. The TCR sequence derives from a male donor with ankylosing spondylitis or in good health (not recorded which). The CDR3 region: CASSGGIVYEQYF. Here is the DNA: TGTGCCAGTTCAGGGGGAATCGTCTACGAGCAGTACTTC.